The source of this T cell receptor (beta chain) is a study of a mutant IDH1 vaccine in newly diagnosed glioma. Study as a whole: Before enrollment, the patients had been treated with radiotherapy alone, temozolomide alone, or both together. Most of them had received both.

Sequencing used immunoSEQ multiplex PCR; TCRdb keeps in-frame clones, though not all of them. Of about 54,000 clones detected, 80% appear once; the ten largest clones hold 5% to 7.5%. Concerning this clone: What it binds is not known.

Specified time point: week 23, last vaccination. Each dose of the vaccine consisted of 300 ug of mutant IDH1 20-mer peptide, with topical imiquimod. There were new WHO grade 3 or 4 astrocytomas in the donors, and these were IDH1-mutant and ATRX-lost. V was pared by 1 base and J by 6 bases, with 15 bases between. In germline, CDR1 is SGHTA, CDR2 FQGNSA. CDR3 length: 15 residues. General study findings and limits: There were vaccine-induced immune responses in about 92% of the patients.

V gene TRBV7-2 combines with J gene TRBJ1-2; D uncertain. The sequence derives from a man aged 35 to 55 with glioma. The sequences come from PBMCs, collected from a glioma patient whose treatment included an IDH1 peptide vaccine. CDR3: CASSLDYRAGHGYTF. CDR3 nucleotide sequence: TGTGCCAGCAGCTTAGATTATCGGGCAGGACATGGCTACACCTTC.